Here is one T cell receptor beta chain with its context. Deletions cut 4 bases from V and 7 bases from J, with 11 bases between. This CDR3 comprises 13 residues. The data derive from a study of blood T cell repertoires in COVID-19. Study summary: From the United States, Italy and Spain came samples of acute and convalescent COVID-19.

Using immunoSEQ multiplex PCR, the repertoire was profiled, and TCRdb retains in-frame clones only, with some absent. Found here are a few hundred thousand clones, approximately 77% of them singletons; the top ten hold over 0.95%. The rearrangement joins TRBV12-3 or TRBV12-4 to TRBJ1-5; a weak D match, TRBD1 (5 bases). The specimen was peripheral blood. The receptor was isolated from a human donor with acute or convalescent COVID-19. The donor label of this sample is uncertain. CDR3 coding DNA: TGTGCCAGCAGTTCCGGGGGAGAGCAGCCCCAGCATTTT. It codes for CASSSGGEQPQHF.